This is a list of T cell receptor beta chains from one sample in a study of OX40 agonist ivuxolimab in advanced cancers. Sequenced by immunoSEQ multiplex PCR; TCRdb stores in-frame clones only, minus some. Of tens of thousands of clones in the sample, roughly nine tenths were seen once. Here the sequenced sample was CD4+ or CD8+ T cells sorted from blood, taken in a trial of the OX40 agonist ivuxolimab. These receptor sequences come from an adult with an advanced solid tumor such as melanoma, head and neck, liver or kidney cancer. The CDR3 runs from the conserved cysteine through the conserved F or W. D genes are given only for firm matches. Where a row states a size, it is once, few, many or the class of an expanded clone; other rows omit it.

>TRBD2|TRBJ2-7|TRBV5-6|NA|18
TGTGCCAGCAGCTCACCTCGACTGGGACTAGCGGGAGGCTACGAGCAGTACTTC
CASSSPRLGLAGGYEQYF
>NA|TRBJ2-3|TRBV4-1|NA|14
TGCGCCAGCAGCCAAGAATTAGGGGCAGATACGCAGTATTTT
CASSQELGADTQYF
>NA|TRBJ2-3|TRBV19|NA|13
TGTGCCAGTCTTATACCATACACAGATACGCAGTATTTT
CASLIPYTDTQYF
>TRBD2|TRBJ2-1|TRBV11-2|NA|15
TGTGCCAGCACCCCCGGGAGGTCGGGTGAAAATGAGCAGTTCTTC
CASTPGRSGENEQFF
>NA|TRBJ2-6|TRBV7-3|once|17
TGTGCCATCTACGGCACCCCGCACCCCTCTGGGGCCAACGTCCTGACTTTC
CAIYGTPHPSGANVLTF
>TRBD1|TRBJ1-5|TRBV18|NA|17
TGTGCCAGCTCACCACGAGGGACAGGAGATAGCAATCAGCCCCAGCATTTT
CASSPRGTGDSNQPQHF
>NA|TRBJ2-2|TRBV18|NA|14
TGTGCCAGCGTACCGGAGTGGGAAACCGGGGAGCTGTTTTTT
CASVPEWETGELFF
>TRBD1|TRBJ1-5|TRBV4-1|NA|18
TGCGCCAGCAGCCAAGAAATGGTAACAGGGGCGGCCGGTCAGCCCCAGCATTTT
CASSQEMVTGAAGQPQHF
>NA|TRBJ1-3|TRBV29-1|NA|14
TGCAGCGTTGATTGGACGGGGTCTGGAAACACCATATATTTT
CSVDWTGSGNTIYF
>TRBD2|TRBJ2-2|TRBV7-6|NA|18
TGTGCCAGCAGCTCGGGACTAGCGGGAGGGCCGAACACCGGGGAGCTGTTTTTT
CASSSGLAGGPNTGELFF
>NA|TRBJ2-7|TRBV28|NA|13
TGTGCCAGCAGTTTATCGGGGGTCTACGAGCAGTACTTC
CASSLSGVYEQYF
>NA|TRBJ1-1|TRBV4-1|NA|12
TGCGCCAGCAGCCGAACCGGGGAGGGAGCTTTCTTT
CASSRTGEGAFF
>NA|TRBJ1-4|TRBV21-1|NA|16
TGTGCCAGCAGCATCGGGACAGGGAAGAAAAATGAAAAACTGTTTTTT
CASSIGTGKKNEKLFF
>TRBD2|TRBJ2-1|TRBV7-8|few|16
TGTGCCAGTTCTGAGCGGGAGGGCATCCGTATGAATGAGCAGTTCTTC
CASSEREGIRMNEQFF
>NA|TRBJ2-1|TRBV27|once|15
TGTGCCACCGGGCGGAGGGCCGGTTTCTACAATGAGCAGTTCTTC
CATGRRAGFYNEQFF
>TRBD2|TRBJ2-1|TRBV4-1|once|17
TGCGCCAGCAGCCAGGCGCTAGCGGGAGGGCCGTCTGGTGAGCAGTTCTTC
CASSQALAGGPSGEQFF
>NA|TRBJ2-7|TRBV27|NA|16
TGTGCCAGCAGTTTATCGGGTGGGGCAGTCTCCTACGAGCAGTACTTC
CASSLSGGAVSYEQYF
>TRBD2|TRBJ2-7|TRBV5-6|NA|15
TGTGCCAGCAGCTTGGACCTAGCGGGTTCCTACGAGCAGTACTTC
CASSLDLAGSYEQYF
>TRBD1|TRBJ2-7|TRBV5-8|NA|14
TGTGCCAGCAGCTGGTACAGGGGTCCCTACGAGCAGTACTTC
CASSWYRGPYEQYF
>NA|TRBJ1-4|TRBV28|NA|17
TGTGCCAGCGTCCCCGGCACGTCTTCCGGGGTACGCGAAAAACTGTTTTTT
CASVPGTSSGVREKLFF
>TRBD1|TRBJ2-7|TRBV6-1|medium-sized|16
TGTGCCAGCAGTGGACCGGGACAGGGGACTGTCTACGAGCAGTACTTC
CASSGPGQGTVYEQYF
>NA|TRBJ2-7|TRBV6-5|NA|15
TGTGCCAGCAGTTACGGGGCAGGCAGTTTCTACGAGCAGTACTTC
CASSYGAGSFYEQYF
>NA|TRBJ2-1|TRBV7-9|NA|12
TGTGCCAGCAGCCAGACGAGGGACGAGCAGTTCTTC
CASSQTRDEQFF
>TRBD2|TRBJ2-3|TRBV19|NA|17
TGTGCCAGTAGTATAGCAGGCGCGGGAGGGCCGATGCATACGCAGTATTTT
CASSIAGAGGPMHTQYF
>NA|TRBJ2-7|TRBV7-9|NA|16
TGTGCCAGCAGCCCTCCGACGGGAGAGTCCGTGAACGAGCAGTACTTC
CASSPPTGESVNEQYF
>TRBD1|TRBJ1-2|TRBV5-5|NA|14
TGTGCCAGCAGCTCCCTACAGGGGAACTATGGCTACACCTTC
CASSSLQGNYGYTF
>NA|TRBJ2-2|TRBV9|NA|15
TGTGCCAGCACCTCAGAGGGAGAGTACACCGGGGAGCTGTTTTTT
CASTSEGEYTGELFF
>TRBD1|TRBJ1-5|TRBV6-5|NA|15
TGTGCCAGCACGGTGGACAGGGCCAGCAATCAGCCCCAGCATTTT
CASTVDRASNQPQHF
>NA|TRBJ1-2|TRBV29-1|NA|14
TGCAGCGTTGAAGACTACCAGGGAGGATATGGCTACACCTTC
CSVEDYQGGYGYTF
>NA|TRBJ2-7|TRBV2|once|10
TGTGCCAGCAGTGATCACGAGCAGTACTTC
CASSDHEQYF
>TRBD1|TRBJ2-7|TRBV4-1|once|18
TGCGCCAGCAGCCAAGTATTGGGCCAGACAGGGGTCTTCTACGAGCAGTACTTC
CASSQVLGQTGVFYEQYF
>TRBD2|TRBJ2-7|TRBV4-3|NA|16
TGCGCCAGCAGCCAAGGAGGACTAGCGGACTCCTACGAGCAGTACTTC
CASSQGGLADSYEQYF
>NA|TRBJ2-7|TRBV13|NA|13
TGTGCCAGCAGCCTTGGGACCACCTACGAGCAGTACTTC
CASSLGTTYEQYF
>TRBD1|TRBJ2-3|TRBV6-5|NA|15
TGTGCCAGCAGTTACTCCGGACAGGGAACAGATACGCAGTATTTT
CASSYSGQGTDTQYF
>NA|TRBJ2-3|TRBV4-1|NA|14
TGCGCCAGCAGCCCAGACTCGAGCGCAGATACGCAGTATTTT
CASSPDSSADTQYF
>NA|TRBJ1-5|TRBV6-5|NA|15
TGTGCCAGCAGCTCGACAGTTGATAGCAATCAGCCCCAGCATTTT
CASSSTVDSNQPQHF
>NA|TRBJ2-1|TRBV7-6|NA|14
TGTGCCAGCAGCTTAACGGGCCCGGTAGATGAGCAGTTCTTC
CASSLTGPVDEQFF
>NA|TRBJ2-2|TRBV4-2|NA|12
TGTGCCAGCAGCCTAGAGGGCGGGGAGCTGTTTTTT
CASSLEGGELFF
>TRBD1|TRBJ1-4|TRBV11-2|NA|14
TGTGCCAGCAGCCGGGACAGCCTTAATGAAAAACTGTTTTTT
CASSRDSLNEKLFF
>TRBD2|TRBJ2-1|TRBV13|NA|18
TGTGCCAGCAGCCCTCCCGGGCGCGCGGGAGGGCTCTACAATGAGCAGTTCTTC
CASSPPGRAGGLYNEQFF
>NA|TRBJ2-7|TRBV27|once|13
TGTGCCAGCAGGTCGGGGGTAGCCTACGAGCAGTACTTC
CASRSGVAYEQYF
>TRBD1|TRBJ2-7|TRBV2|NA|15
TGTGCCAGCAGTGATCCGGGACAGGGCTCCTACGAGCAGTACTTC
CASSDPGQGSYEQYF
>TRBD2|TRBJ2-5|TRBV29-1|NA|17
TGCAGCGTTGATGGGTTATACGCGGGAGGGCTGGCGGAGACCCAGTACTTC
CSVDGLYAGGLAETQYF
>NA|TRBJ1-3|TRBV4-1|NA|16
TGCGCCAGCAGCCAAGAAAGGGGCTTCTCTGGAAACACCATATATTTT
CASSQERGFSGNTIYF
>NA|TRBJ1-5|TRBV7-9|NA|14
TGTGCCAGCAGCTTACAGGCTAGCAATCAGCCCCAGCATTTT
CASSLQASNQPQHF
>TRBD1|TRBJ2-7|TRBV5-6|few|17
TGTGCCAGCAGCTTGGAGGGCCAGGGGGATGGGACCTACGAGCAGTACTTC
CASSLEGQGDGTYEQYF
>TRBD2|TRBJ2-7|TRBV6-5|NA|14
TGTGCCAGCACCTACGGGACTAGAGCTCACGAGCAGTACTTC
CASTYGTRAHEQYF
>NA|TRBJ2-2|TRBV7-9|few|14
TGTGCCAGCGTACCCAGGTCGGGGGCCGGGGAGCTGTTTTTT
CASVPRSGAGELFF
>TRBD2|TRBJ2-1|TRBV2|NA|16
TGTGCCAGCAGTCGACTAGCGCCGAGCTCCTACAATGAGCAGTTCTTC
CASSRLAPSSYNEQFF
>TRBD1|TRBJ2-1|TRBV7-9|NA|14
TGTGCCAGCAGCTCAACCGCAGGGGGCGTTGAGCAGTTCTTC
CASSSTAGGVEQFF
>TRBD2|TRBJ2-1|TRBV9|NA|16
TGTGCCAGCAGCGTAGTGACTAGCGGGGAGAGGGCTGAGCAGTTCTTC
CASSVVTSGERAEQFF
>NA|TRBJ2-7|TRBV7-8|NA|14
TGTGCCAGCAGCTCCCTCAGCACGGCCTACGAGCAGTACTTC
CASSSLSTAYEQYF
>TRBD1|TRBJ1-1|TRBV6-6|few|14
TGTGCCAGCAGCCCCAGGGGGCCGGAGACTGAAGCTTTCTTT
CASSPRGPETEAFF
>TRBD2|TRBJ2-2|TRBV7-9|NA|16
TGTGCCAGCAGCTTAGGGGCAGCGGGAATAACCGGGGAGCTGTTTTTT
CASSLGAAGITGELFF
>TRBD1|TRBJ1-2|TRBV27|NA|14
TGTGCCAGCAGTTTATCGACAGGGAACTATGGCTACACCTTC
CASSLSTGNYGYTF
>TRBD2|TRBJ2-1|TRBV7-2|NA|14
TGTGCCAGCAGCTTAGAAGCGGGGAGGGGTGAGCAGTTCTTC
CASSLEAGRGEQFF
>NA|TRBJ2-1|TRBV19|NA|15
TGTGCCAGTAGTATCGGCCAGGGTCTCCCCAATGAGCAGTTCTTC
CASSIGQGLPNEQFF
>NA|TRBJ2-5|TRBV4-3|NA|13
TGCGCCAGCAGCCAATGGACACGGGAGACCCAGTACTTC
CASSQWTRETQYF
>NA|TRBJ2-2|TRBV9|NA|15
TGTGCCAGCAGCCCTTGGACTTCGAACACCGGGGAGCTGTTTTTT
CASSPWTSNTGELFF